This T cell receptor beta chain comes out of a study of technical replicates of blood from a handful of donors. This clone was counted once. The ends lost 6 bases at V and 4 bases at J; junction bases unmatched: 4. This CDR3 is 13 amino acids long. Germline lookup yields CDR1 SNHLY and CDR2 FYNNEI. Clones were read by immunoSEQ multiplex PCR, and TCRdb kept only the in-frame ones, dropping some. The sample includes tens of thousands of clones, approximately 96% of them seen just once. The chain uses TRBV2 and TRBJ2-5, with 8 bases that match TRBD1. The sequence was obtained from a human donor in good health. Sequencing input: T cells isolated from PBMCs. Here the CDR3 reads CASRRTGRETQYF. The CDR3 DNA follows: TGTGCCAGCAGAAGGACAGGGAGAGAGACCCAGTACTTC.